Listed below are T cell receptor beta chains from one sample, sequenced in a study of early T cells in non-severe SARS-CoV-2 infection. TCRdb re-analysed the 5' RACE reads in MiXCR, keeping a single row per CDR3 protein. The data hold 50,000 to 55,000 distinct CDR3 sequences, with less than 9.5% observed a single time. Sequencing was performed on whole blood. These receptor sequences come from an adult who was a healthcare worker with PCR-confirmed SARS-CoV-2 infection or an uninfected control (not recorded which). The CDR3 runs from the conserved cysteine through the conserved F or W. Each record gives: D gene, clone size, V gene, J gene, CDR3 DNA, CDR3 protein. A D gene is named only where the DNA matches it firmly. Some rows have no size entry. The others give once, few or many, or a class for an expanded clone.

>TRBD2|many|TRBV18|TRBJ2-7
TGTGCCAGCTCACCTAGTCGGGAGGGCGAGCAGTACTTC
CASSPSREGEQYF
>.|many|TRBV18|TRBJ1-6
TGTGCCAGCTCACCATCGGGGGGACGGACCCATTCACCCCTCCACTTT
CASSPSGGRTHSPLHF
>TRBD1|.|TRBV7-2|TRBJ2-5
TGTGCCAGCAGCCGGGGACAGGCCCAAGAGACCCAGTACTTC
CASSRGQAQETQYF
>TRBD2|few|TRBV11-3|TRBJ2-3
TGTGCCAGCAGCTTAGATCGGAGCGGGACTAAGCCCATCCCCACAGATACGCAGTATTTT
CASSLDRSGTKPIPTDTQYF
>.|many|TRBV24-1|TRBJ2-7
TGTGCCACCAGTGATCCCACAGGTAATTCCCGCGAGCAGTACTTC
CATSDPTGNSREQYF
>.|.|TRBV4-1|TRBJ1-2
TGCGCCAGCAGCCAAGAATGGGGGACCTATGGCTACACCTTC
CASSQEWGTYGYTF
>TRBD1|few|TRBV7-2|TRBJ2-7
TGTGCCAGCAGCTTAGGGTATGACAGGGGCGGTCACGAGCAGTACTTC
CASSLGYDRGGHEQYF
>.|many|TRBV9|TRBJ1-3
TGTGCCAGCAGCCCGGGTCTCCCGGGCTCTGGAAACACCATATATTTT
CASSPGLPGSGNTIYF
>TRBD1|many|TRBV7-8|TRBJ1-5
TGTGCCAGCAGCCATTATTTCGGGACAGGAGTAAATCAGCCCCAGCATTTT
CASSHYFGTGVNQPQHF
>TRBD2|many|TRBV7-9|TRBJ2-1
TGTGCCAGCAGCTTAGGGAGCGGGGGGGCCCTTGAGCAGTTCTTC
CASSLGSGGALEQFF
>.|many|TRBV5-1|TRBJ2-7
TGCGCCAGCAGCCGGATCGGTTCCAGCACCGAGCAGTACTTC
CASSRIGSSTEQYF
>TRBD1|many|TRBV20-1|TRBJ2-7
TGCAGTGCTAGAAGGGTGAGGGGGCCAACCCGATCGATTTCCTACGAGCAGTACTTC
CSARRVRGPTRSISYEQYF
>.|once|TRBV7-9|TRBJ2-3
TGTGCCAGCAGCCCGAGACAAGATTCTAGCACAGATACGCAGTATTTT
CASSPRQDSSTDTQYF
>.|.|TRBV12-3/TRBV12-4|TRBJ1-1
TGTGCCAGCAGTGTAAACAGATACACTGAAGCTTTCTTT
CASSVNRYTEAFF
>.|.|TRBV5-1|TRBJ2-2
TGCGCCAGCAGCTTGGTGCGGCGCGAGGAGCTGTTTTTT
CASSLVRREELFF
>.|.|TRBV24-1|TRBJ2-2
TGTGCCACCAGCTCGATCGGAGGGGTGAACACCGGGGAGCTGTTTTTT
CATSSIGGVNTGELFF
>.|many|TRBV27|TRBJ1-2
TGTGCCAGCAGTCCCGGTCCTAACTATGGCTACACCTTC
CASSPGPNYGYTF
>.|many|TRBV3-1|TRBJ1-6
TGTGCCAGCAGCCAACGGGATTCACCCCTCCACTTT
CASSQRDSPLHF
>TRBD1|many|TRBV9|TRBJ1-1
TGTGCCAGCAGCGAAGGACAGGGGGCAAACACTGAAGCTTTCTTT
CASSEGQGANTEAFF
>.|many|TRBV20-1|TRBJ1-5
TGCAGTGCTAGAGGGGGCAGTCTCAATCAGCCCCAGCATTTT
CSARGGSLNQPQHF
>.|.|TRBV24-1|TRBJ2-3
TGTGCCACCAGCAGGGGAATCTCCACAGATACGCAGTATTTT
CATSRGISTDTQYF
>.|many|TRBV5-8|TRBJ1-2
TGTGCCAGCAGCTTGAAGGGAGGGTACTATGGCTACACCTTC
CASSLKGGYYGYTF
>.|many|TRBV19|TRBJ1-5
TGTGCCAGTAGAAGGGGGGGAAACTTCAATCAGCCCCAGCATTTT
CASRRGGNFNQPQHF
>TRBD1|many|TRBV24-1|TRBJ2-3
TGTGCCACAGGGGGCGGCTCAGATACGCAGTATTTT
CATGGGSDTQYF
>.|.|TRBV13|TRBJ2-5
TGTGCCAGCGGAGAAGGGGGAGAGACCCAGTACTTC
CASGEGGETQYF
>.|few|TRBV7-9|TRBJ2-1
TGTGCCAGCACTTACTACAATGAGCAGTTCTTC
CASTYYNEQFF
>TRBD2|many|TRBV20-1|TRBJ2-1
TGCAGGCCGACTAGCGGGAGAGATGGTGAGCAGTTCTTC
CRPTSGRDGEQFF
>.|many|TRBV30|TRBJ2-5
TGTGCCTGGAGTGTAATAGGAATCCAAGAGACCCAGTACTTC
CAWSVIGIQETQYF
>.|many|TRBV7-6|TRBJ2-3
TGTGCCAGCAGCTTCCCCGCAGATACGCAGTATTTT
CASSFPADTQYF
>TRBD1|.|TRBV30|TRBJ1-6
TGTGCCTGGAGTGTACATGGGACAGGGGGTAATTCACCCCTCCACTTT
CAWSVHGTGGNSPLHF
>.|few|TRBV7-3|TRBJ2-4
TGTGCCAGCAGTCCTTCCCCGGGCGGGGAAAACATTCAGTACTTC
CASSPSPGGENIQYF
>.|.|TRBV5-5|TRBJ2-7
TGTGCCAGCAGCCTGAGGGACCAGGCCTACGAGCAGTACTTC
CASSLRDQAYEQYF
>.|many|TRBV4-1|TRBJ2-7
TGCGCCAGCAGCCACCCGACAGGTTACGAGCAGTACTTC
CASSHPTGYEQYF
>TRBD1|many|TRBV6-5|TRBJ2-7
TGTGCCAGCAAACAGGGGGCCATGACCTACGAGCAGTACTTC
CASKQGAMTYEQYF
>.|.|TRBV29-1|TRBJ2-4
TGCAGCGTTGAGTCAGGGGTAACCAAAAACATTCAGTACTTC
CSVESGVTKNIQYF
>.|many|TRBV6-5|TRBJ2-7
TGTGCCAGCAGTCCCCCCGGGCGGGGCCACGAGCAGTACTTC
CASSPPGRGHEQYF
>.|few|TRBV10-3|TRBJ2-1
TGTGCCATCAGCAACCGGGAGCACTACAATGAGCAGTTCTTC
CAISNREHYNEQFF
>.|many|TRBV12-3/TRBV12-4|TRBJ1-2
TGTGCCAGCAGTTTAACACCAGCTTCTAACTATGGCTACACCTTC
CASSLTPASNYGYTF
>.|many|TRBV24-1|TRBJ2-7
TGTGCCACCATCACCTACTCAGGGTTTTTTTGTCGCGAGCAGTACTTC
CATITYSGFFCREQYF
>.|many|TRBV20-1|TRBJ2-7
TGCAGTGTAGAGGGAGAAGACGAGCAGTACTTC
CSVEGEDEQYF
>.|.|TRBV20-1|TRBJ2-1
TGCAGTGCCCTAACAGGGAATGAGCAGTTCTTC
CSALTGNEQFF
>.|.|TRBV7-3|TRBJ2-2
TGTGCCAGCAGCCCCAGGGGTTCCGGGGAGCTGTTTTTT
CASSPRGSGELFF
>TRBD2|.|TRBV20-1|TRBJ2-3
TGCAGTGCTGCGACTAGCGGATTGACGTCTAGCACAGATACGCAGTATTTT
CSAATSGLTSSTDTQYF
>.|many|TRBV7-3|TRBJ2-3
TGTGCCAGCAGCTTAGACGGGCGGGCAAGCAGCACAGATACGCAGTATTTT
CASSLDGRASSTDTQYF
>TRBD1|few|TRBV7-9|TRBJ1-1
TGTGCCAGCAGCCTAGGACAGGGGGCGAGGACTGAAGCTTTCTTT
CASSLGQGARTEAFF
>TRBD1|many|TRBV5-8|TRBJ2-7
TGTGCCAGCAGCTCTGGGACAGGGTCCCACGAGCAGTACTTC
CASSSGTGSHEQYF
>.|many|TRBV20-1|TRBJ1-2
TGCAGTGCTAAGACAGGCCTTCCGGAAGGCTACACCTTC
CSAKTGLPEGYTF
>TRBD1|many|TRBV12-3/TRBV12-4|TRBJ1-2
TGTGCCAGCAGGCCGGGACAGGTTCATGGCTACACCTTC
CASRPGQVHGYTF
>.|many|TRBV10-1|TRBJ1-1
TGCGCCAGCAGTCAACGTACAGGGCCGGTATGGACTGAAGCTTTCTTT
CASSQRTGPVWTEAFF
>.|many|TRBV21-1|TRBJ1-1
TGTGCCAGCAGCAAACTGGACAGGGAAGCTTTCTTT
CASSKLDREAFF
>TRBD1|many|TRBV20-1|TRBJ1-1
TGCAGTGCTAGAGAGACTGGACAGGGAAAAGCTTTCTTT
CSARETGQGKAFF
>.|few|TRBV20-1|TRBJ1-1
TGCAGTGTCCATTATGGGGCACAGGGAACTGAAGCTTTCTTT
CSVHYGAQGTEAFF
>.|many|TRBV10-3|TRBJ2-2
TGTGCCACCACCGGGTCGGGACAACCAACCGGGGAGCTGTTTTTT
CATTGSGQPTGELFF
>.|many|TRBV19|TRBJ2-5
TGTGCCAGTAGCCGGGCCCAAGAGACCCAGTACTTC
CASSRAQETQYF
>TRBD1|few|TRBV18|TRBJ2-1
TGTGCCAGCTCACTACTCACAGGGGGCCCCCCTTACAATGAGCAGTTCTTC
CASSLLTGGPPYNEQFF
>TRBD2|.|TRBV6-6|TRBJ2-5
TGTGCCAGCAGTTACAGGATAGGACTAGCGGGTCCGGAGACCCAGTACTTC
CASSYRIGLAGPETQYF
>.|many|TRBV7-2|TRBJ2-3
TGTGCCAGCAGCTTAAGCAGACCCACAGATACGCAGTATTTT
CASSLSRPTDTQYF
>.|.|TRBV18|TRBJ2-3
TGTGCCAGCTCACCACCTCATGAGAGGAGCACAGATACGCAGTATTTT
CASSPPHERSTDTQYF